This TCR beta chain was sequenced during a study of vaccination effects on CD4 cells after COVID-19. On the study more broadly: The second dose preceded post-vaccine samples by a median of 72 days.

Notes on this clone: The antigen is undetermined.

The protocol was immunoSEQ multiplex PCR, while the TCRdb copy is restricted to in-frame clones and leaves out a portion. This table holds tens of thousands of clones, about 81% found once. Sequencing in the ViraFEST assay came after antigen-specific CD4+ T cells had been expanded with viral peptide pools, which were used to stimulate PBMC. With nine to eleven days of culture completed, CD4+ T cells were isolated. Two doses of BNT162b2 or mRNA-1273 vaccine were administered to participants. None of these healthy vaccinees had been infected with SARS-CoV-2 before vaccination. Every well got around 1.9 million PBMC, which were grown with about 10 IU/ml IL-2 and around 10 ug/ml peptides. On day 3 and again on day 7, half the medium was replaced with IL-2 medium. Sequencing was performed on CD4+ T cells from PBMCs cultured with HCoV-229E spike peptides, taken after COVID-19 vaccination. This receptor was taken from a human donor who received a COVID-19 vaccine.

The CDR3 loop is CASSPQGARTEAFF. In DNA form, the CDR3 reads TGTGCCAGCAGCCCGCAGGGGGCGCGGACTGAAGCTTTCTTT. This chain connects TRBV7-2 to TRBJ1-1; 8 positions match TRBD1. Germline V lookup: CDR1 SGHTA, CDR2 FQGNSA. V lost 5 bases to trimming and J lost 5 bases; unmatched junction nucleotides: 7. This CDR3 contains 14 residues.